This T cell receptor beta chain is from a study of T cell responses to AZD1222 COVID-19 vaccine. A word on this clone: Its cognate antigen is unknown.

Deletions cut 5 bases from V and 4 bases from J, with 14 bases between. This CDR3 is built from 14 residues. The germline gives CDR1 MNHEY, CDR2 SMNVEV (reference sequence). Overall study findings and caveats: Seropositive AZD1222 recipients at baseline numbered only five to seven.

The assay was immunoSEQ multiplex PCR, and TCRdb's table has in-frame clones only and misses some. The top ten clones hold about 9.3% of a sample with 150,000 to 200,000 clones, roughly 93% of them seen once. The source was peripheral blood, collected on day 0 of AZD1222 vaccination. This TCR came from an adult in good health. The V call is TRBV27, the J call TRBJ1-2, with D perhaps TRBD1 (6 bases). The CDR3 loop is CASSQQGWGYGYTF. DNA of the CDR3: TGTGCCAGCAGTCAACAGGGATGGGGCTATGGCTACACCTTC.